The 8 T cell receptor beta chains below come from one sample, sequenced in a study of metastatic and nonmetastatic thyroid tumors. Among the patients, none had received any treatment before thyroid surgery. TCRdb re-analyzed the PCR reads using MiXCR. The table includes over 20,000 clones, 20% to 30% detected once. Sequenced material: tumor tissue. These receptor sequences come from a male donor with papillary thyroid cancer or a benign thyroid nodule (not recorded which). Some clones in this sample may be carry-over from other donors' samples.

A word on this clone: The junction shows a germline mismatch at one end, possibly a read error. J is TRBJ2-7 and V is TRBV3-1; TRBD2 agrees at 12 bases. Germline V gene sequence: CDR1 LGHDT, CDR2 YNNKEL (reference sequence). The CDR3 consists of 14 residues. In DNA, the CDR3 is TGTGCAAGCAGACCGACTAGCGGGAGATACGAGCAGTACTTC. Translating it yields CASRPTSGRYEQYF.

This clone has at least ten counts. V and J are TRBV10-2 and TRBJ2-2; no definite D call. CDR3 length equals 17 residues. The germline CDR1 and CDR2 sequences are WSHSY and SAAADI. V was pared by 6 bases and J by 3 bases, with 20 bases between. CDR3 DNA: TGCGCCAGCAGAAATCCGGCCTTAGGTTCACACACCGGGGAGCTGTTTTTT. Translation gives CASRNPALGSHTGELFF.

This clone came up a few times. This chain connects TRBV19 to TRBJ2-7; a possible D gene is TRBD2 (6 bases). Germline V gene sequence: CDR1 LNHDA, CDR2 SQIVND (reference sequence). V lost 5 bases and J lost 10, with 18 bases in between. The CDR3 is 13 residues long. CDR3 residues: CASSLQRVGDQYF. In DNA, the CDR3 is TGTGCCAGTAGTCTACAGCGGGTGGGGGATCAGTACTTC. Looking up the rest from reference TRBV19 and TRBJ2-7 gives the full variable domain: DGGITQSPKYLFRKEGQNVTLSCEQNLNHDAMYWYRQDPGQGLRLIYYSQIVNDFQKGDIAEGYSVSREKKESFPLTVTSAQKNPTAFYLCASSLQRVGDQYFGPGTRLTVT.

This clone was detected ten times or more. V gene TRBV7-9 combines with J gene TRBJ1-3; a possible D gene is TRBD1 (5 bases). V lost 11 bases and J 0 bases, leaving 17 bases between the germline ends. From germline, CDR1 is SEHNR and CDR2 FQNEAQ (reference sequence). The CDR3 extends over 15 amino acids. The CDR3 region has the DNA TGTGCCGCTCGCCTGCAGGGCCGCTCTGGAAACACCATATATTTT. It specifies CAARLQGRSGNTIYF.

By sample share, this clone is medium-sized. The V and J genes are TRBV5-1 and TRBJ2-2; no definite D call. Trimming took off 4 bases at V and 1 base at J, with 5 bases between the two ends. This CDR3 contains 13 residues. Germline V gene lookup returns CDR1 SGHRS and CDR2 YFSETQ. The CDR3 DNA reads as TGCGCCAGCAGCGCCGGGAACACCGGGGAGCTGTTTTTT. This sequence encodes CASSAGNTGELFF.

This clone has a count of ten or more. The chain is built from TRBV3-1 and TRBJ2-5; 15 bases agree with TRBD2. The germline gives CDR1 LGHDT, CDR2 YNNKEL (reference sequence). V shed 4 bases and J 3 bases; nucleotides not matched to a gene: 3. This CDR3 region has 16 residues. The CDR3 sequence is CASSLRTSGREETQYF. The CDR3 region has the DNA TGTGCCAGCAGCCTCCGGACTAGCGGGAGGGAAGAGACCCAGTACTTC.

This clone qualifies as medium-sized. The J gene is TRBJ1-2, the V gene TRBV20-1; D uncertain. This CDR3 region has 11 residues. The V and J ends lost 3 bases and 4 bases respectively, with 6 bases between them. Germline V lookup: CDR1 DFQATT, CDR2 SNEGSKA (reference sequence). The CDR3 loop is CSASQGYGYTF. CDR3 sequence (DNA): TGCAGTGCTAGCCAAGGCTATGGCTACACCTTC.

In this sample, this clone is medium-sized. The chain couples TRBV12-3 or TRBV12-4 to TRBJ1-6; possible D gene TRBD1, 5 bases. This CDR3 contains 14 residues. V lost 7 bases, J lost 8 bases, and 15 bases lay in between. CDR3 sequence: CASNTNLGDSPLHF. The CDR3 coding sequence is TGTGCCAGCAACACCAACTTGGGGGATTCACCCCTCCACTTT.